This T cell receptor beta chain appears in the sequencing data of a study of shared T cell receptors in the human thymus. Clones were sequenced by immunoSEQ multiplex PCR, and TCRdb holds only the in-frame ones, with some missing. The sample holds over 650,000 clones; roughly 86% are singletons and the top ten take more than 0.009%. CDR1 and CDR2 from the germline V gene are SGHNT and YENEEA. The CDR3 has 13 residues. The V and J ends lost 2 bases and 6 bases, in that order; junction bases with no gene match: 2. These data were likewise used in another study, on human thymus T cells. That paper states: Unrelated individuals had highly overlapping thymic repertoires, as reported in related research.

Sequencing input: thymocytes. The chain is built from TRBV11-3 and TRBJ2-3; 7 bases map to TRBD2. The TCR comes from a boy younger than two with a congenital heart defect. CDR3 sequence reads: CASSLRRGDTQYF. CDR3 nucleotide sequence: TGTGCCAGCAGCTTAAGGCGGGGGGATACGCAGTATTTT.